These T cell receptor beta chains were read from a single sample in a study of shared clonotypes between healthy human individuals. Some clones are missing from TCRdb's copy, which holds only in-frame ones; the method was immunoSEQ multiplex PCR. Among a few million clones listed, 92% were seen once. The specimen sequenced was naive CD4+ T cells from PBMCs. These receptors originate from a man aged 18 to 29 in good health. Some clones in this sample may be carry-over from other donors' samples. Both conserved end residues are part of each CDR3. A D gene is named only where the DNA matches it firmly. Clone size is stated in some rows and not others, as once, few, many or a class when expanded.

cdr3_aa cdr3_nt v_call d_call clone_size j_call
CASSGTSGRRETQYF TGTGCCAGCAGCGGGACTAGCGGGAGACGTGAGACCCAGTACTTC TRBV11-2 TRBD2 . TRBJ2-5
CSARRYNEQFF TGCAGTGCTAGACGTTACAATGAGCAGTTCTTC TRBV20-1 . . TRBJ2-1
CAISETGGSGRVYLPYEQYF TGTGCCATCAGTGAGACAGGGGGTTCCGGGAGAGTGTATTTGCCCTACGAGCAGTACTTC TRBV10-3 TRBD1 . TRBJ2-7
CASSLLARESSNTEAFF TGTGCCAGCAGTTTGCTCGCCCGGGAGTCCTCCAACACTGAAGCTTTCTTT TRBV27 . . TRBJ1-1
CASEDRGNTEAFF TGTGCCTCAGAGGACAGGGGGAACACTGAAGCTTTCTTT TRBV10-3 TRBD1 few TRBJ1-1
CASSFGPSGNTIYF TGTGCCAGCAGTTTCGGGCCCTCTGGAAACACCATATATTTT TRBV28 . once TRBJ1-3
CASSLEGRSSSSGNTIYF TGTGCCAGCAGCTTAGAAGGAAGGTCCTCGAGCTCTGGAAACACCATATATTTT TRBV7-2 . . TRBJ1-3
CASSAYTGPPNGYTF TGTGCCAGCAGTGCTTACACAGGGCCCCCTAATGGCTACACCTTC TRBV28 . . TRBJ1-2
CASSLRGTTSTDTQYF TGTGCCAGCAGCTTAAGGGGGACGACTAGCACAGATACGCAGTATTTT TRBV7-2 . . TRBJ2-3
CASSYSARDTQYF TGTGCCAGCAGTTACTCGGCGAGAGATACGCAGTATTTT TRBV6-6 . . TRBJ2-3
CASFYSTGELFF TGTGCCAGCTTTTACAGCACCGGGGAGCTGTTTTTT TRBV18 . . TRBJ2-2
CSVEYGGGSSNTGELFF TGCAGCGTTGAATACGGGGGTGGTAGCTCGAACACCGGGGAGCTGTTTTTT TRBV29-1 . . TRBJ2-2
CASSLSGDRVYGYTF TGTGCCAGCAGCTTGTCTGGGGACAGGGTCTATGGCTACACCTTC TRBV7-2 TRBD1 once TRBJ1-2
CASSLQGAQNSPLHF TGCGCCAGCAGCCTGCAGGGGGCCCAAAATTCACCCCTCCACTTT TRBV5-1 TRBD1 . TRBJ1-6
CASSPRAAPGELFF TGTGCCAGCAGCCCCAGGGCGGCTCCCGGGGAGCTGTTTTTT TRBV11-2 . . TRBJ2-2
CASSLDRDGGYTF TGCGCCAGCAGTTTAGACAGGGACGGTGGCTACACCTTC TRBV5-1 TRBD1 . TRBJ1-2
CASSSTGALRQYF TGTGCCAGCAGCTCGACAGGGGCCTTACGGCAGTACTTC TRBV28 TRBD1 . TRBJ2-7
CASSFRQGVTYEQYF TGCGCCAGCAGCTTCCGACAGGGAGTCACCTACGAGCAGTACTTC TRBV5-1 TRBD1 . TRBJ2-7
CASRAAGDNQPQHF TGTGCCTCCCGAGCGGCAGGGGATAATCAGCCCCAGCATTTT TRBV10-3 . . TRBJ1-5
CAWGVGLRTEAFF TGTGCCTGGGGGGTAGGTCTACGCACTGAAGCTTTCTTT TRBV30 . . TRBJ1-1